This entry lists 18 T cell receptor beta chains sequenced from one sample in a study of tissue T cells after allogeneic stem cell transplantation. Clones were read by immunoSEQ multiplex PCR, and TCRdb kept only the in-frame ones, dropping some. The repertoire consists of some 3,200 clones, with approximately 44% occurring once and the leading ten covering about 33%. The time point here: mouse harvest day 14 after allogeneic transplant. Tail vein injection delivered 10^7 T-cell-depleted bone marrow cells and 10^6 splenic CD5+ T cells. Sequenced material: gut tissue. The receptors derive from a female BALB/c mouse given C57BL/6 T cells with graft-versus-host disease after an allogeneic hematopoietic cell transplant.

Only a few counts were recorded for this clone. Any gene name here is a mouse gene name. The CDR3 end falls 1 residue outside the read, so it is completed with the germline J gene. The same CDR3 can be traced to other DNA sequences in this sample. The chain carries TRBV3 and TRBJ2-7; 11 bases fit TRBD2. The V segment lost 3 bases and the J segment 3 bases; nucleotides outside the gene matches: 1. This CDR3 has 14 residues. Germline loops: CDR1 SNHLY, CDR2 FYNGKV (reference sequence). The CDR3 is CASSLTGGVYEQYF. The sequenced part of the CDR3 DNA is TGTGCCAGCAGCTTGACTGGGGGGGTCTATGAACAGTAC.

In this sample, this clone is medium-sized (0.01 to 0.1%). Gene names and germline match the mouse. The CDR3 is cut off 1 residue early in the read; its end comes from the germline J gene. This chain links TRBV29 with TRBJ1-5; D unresolved. The V gene's germline CDR1 is MSHET and CDR2 SYDVDS. Between the trimmed V and J ends, which lost 9 bases and 7 bases, there was a span of 1 base. The CDR3 spans 8 residues. CDR3 bases read: TGTGCTAGACAGGCTCCGCTT. Protein product: CARQAPL. The entire CDR3 reads CARQAPLF.

A remark on this clone: The listed genes are named as in mouse. Incomplete CDR3 DNA: TGTGCCAGCAGTCCCCACGGGGGGAGTCAAAACACCTTGTAC. This encodes CASSPHGGSQNTLY. The CDR3 in full is CASSPHGGSQNTLYF. This rearrangement joins TRBV26 to TRBJ2-4; tentatively, D is TRBD2 (6 bases). The read halts 1 residue ahead of the CDR3 end, with the missing end drawn from the germline J gene. The V end lost 4 bases, the J end lost 0 bases, and 11 bases lay between the germline ends. Germline V gene data show CDR1 as KGHPV and CDR2 as FQNQEV (reference sequence). This CDR3 is built from 15 residues.

The sample holds a few counts of this clone. Here the gene names and germline are mouse. The covered CDR3 bases are TGCTCCAGCAGTCAACAGGAGGCCTCCGACTACACC. It translates to CSSSQQEASDYT. Given in full, the CDR3 is CSSSQQEASDYTF. The chain has TRBV23 and TRBJ1-2; the DNA was not compared with TRBD1, the D call given in the table. The CDR3 extends 1 residue past the end of the read, so its final part is completed from the germline J gene. This CDR3 spans 13 amino acids. CDR1 and CDR2 (germline): KGHTA, FQNQQP.

For this clone: Mouse names are used for the genes. With the read ending 1 residue before the CDR3 end, the germline J gene is used to fill in that end. V usage is TRBV3 and J usage is TRBJ1-4; D perhaps matches TRBD1 (6 bases). Germline V lookup: CDR1 SNHLY, CDR2 FYNGKV (reference sequence). Trimming took 3 bases from V and 3 from J, leaving 8 bases between them. The CDR3 has 14 amino acids. Incomplete CDR3 DNA: TGTGCCAGCAGCTTGAGGACAGCCAACGAAAGATTATTT. This sequence encodes CASSLRTANERLF. The whole CDR3 sequence reads CASSLRTANERLFF.

This clone was counted a few times. Genes and germline come from the mouse. The CDR3 end falls 1 residue outside the read, so it is completed with the germline J gene. The chain couples TRBV20 to TRBJ1-2, with D perhaps matching TRBD1 (5 bases). The V gene lost 0 bases and the J gene lost 4 bases, with 12 bases spanning the gap. The germline V gene has CDR1 GFQATS and CDR2 STVNSAI. CDR3 length equals 14 residues. The CDR3 is CGARDPRATSDYTF. CDR3 bases read: TGTGGTGCTAGGGATCCCAGGGCCACCTCCGACTACACC.

Concerning this clone: Germline and genes: mouse. The read terminates 1 residue before the CDR3 end, so the remaining end is supplied by the germline J gene. V and J are TRBV26 and TRBJ2-7; 12 bases align to TRBD1. The J segment lost 6 bases and the V segment lost 3 bases, leaving 3 bases of the junction unmatched. There are 14 residues in the CDR3. In germline, CDR1 is KGHPV, CDR2 FQNQEV (reference sequence). The CDR3 sequence is CASSLGTGGFEQYF. The sequenced part of the CDR3 DNA is TGTGCCAGCAGTCTAGGGACAGGGGGCTTTGAACAGTAC. Full variable domain (missing parts from reference TRBV26 and TRBJ2-7): NSKVIQTPRYLVKGQGQKAKMRCIPEKGHPVVFWYQQNKNNEFKFLINFQNQEVLQQIDMTEKRFSAECPSNSPCSLEIQSSEAGDSALYLCASSLGTGGFEQYFGPGTRLTVL.

With respect to this clone: Here the gene names and germline are mouse. The read terminates 1 residue before the CDR3 end, so the remaining end is supplied by the germline J gene. This rearrangement joins TRBV23 to TRBJ2-2; TRBD1 was called by the table and not checked on the DNA. CDR3 size: 14 residues. CDR1 is KGHTA and CDR2 is FQNQQP in the germline V gene. CDR3 DNA, as far as it was read: TGCTCCAGCAGTCGACAATCAAACACCGGGCAGCTCTAC. Translating gives CSSSRQSNTGQLY. The whole CDR3 sequence is CSSSRQSNTGQLYF.

In its sample, this clone ranks as medium-sized. The gene names here belong to mouse. The CDR3 sequence is CASSPGTAEQYF. Incomplete CDR3 DNA: TGTGCAAGCAGCCCCGGGACAGCTGAACAGTAC. The rearrangement uses TRBV16 and TRBJ2-7; 7 nucleotides line up with TRBD1. The read comes to an end 1 residue before the CDR3 does, leaving the germline J gene to fill in the end. Germline V lookup: CDR1 SGHSA, CDR2 FRNQAP. The CDR3 runs to 12 residues. V shed 5 bases, J shed 6 bases, and the junction held 4 bases outside the gene matches.

The sample holds one count of this clone. Genes and germline are mouse. The sequenced part of the CDR3 DNA is TGTGCCAGCAGTCTGGCAAGTCAAAACACCTTGTAC. Protein product: CASSLASQNTLY. The CDR3 reads in full as CASSLASQNTLYF. The chain combines TRBV26 with TRBJ2-4; D gene ambiguous. The CDR3 end is not reached by the read, which stops 1 residue before it; the germline J gene fills it in. The CDR3 contains 13 residues. V gave up 2 bases and J gave up 0 bases, with 3 bases separating them. Germline CDR1 is KGHPV and CDR2 is FQNQEV (reference sequence).

This clone is deemed large. Gene names denote mouse genes. The CDR3 end lies 1 residue beyond the end of the read and is filled in from the germline J gene. V gene TRBV26 combines with J gene TRBJ2-7; D unresolved. Germline V gene lookup returns CDR1 KGHPV and CDR2 FQNQEV (reference sequence). V dropped 0 bases and J dropped 6 bases, with 6 bases sitting between them. There are 12 residues in the CDR3. Incomplete CDR3 DNA: TGTGCCAGCAGTCTGTCCGGGGTTGAACAGTAC. It specifies CASSLSGVEQY. The full-length CDR3 reads as CASSLSGVEQYF.

This clone was observed a handful of times. The genes and germline here are from mouse. The read falls 1 residue short of the CDR3 end, and the missing part is taken from the germline J gene. The chain couples TRBV2 to TRBJ2-4, with D perhaps TRBD2 (6 bases). The CDR3 length is 15 residues. The germline CDR1 and CDR2 sequences are LGHNA and YSYQKL. V was trimmed by 0 bases and J by 0 bases, leaving 7 bases between them. Here the CDR3 reads CASSQEGGSQNTLYF. CDR3 DNA, as far as it was read: TGTGCCAGCAGCCAAGAGGGGGGAAGTCAAAACACCTTGTAC.

In its sample, this clone was seen a few times. The genes are named according to mouse. The read falls 1 residue short of the CDR3 end, and the missing part is taken from the germline J gene. The chain couples TRBV12-2 to TRBJ2-5; D possibly corresponds to TRBD2 (6 bases). The CDR3 is made up of 13 amino acids. CDR1 is SGHLS, CDR2 HYDKME, per germline. Trimming cost V 0 bases and J 6 bases, with 9 bases left between them. This CDR3 reads CASSLGWGDTQYF. The sequenced CDR3 bases are TGTGCCAGCTCTCTCGGCTGGGGTGACACCCAGTAC.

Turning to this clone: Germline and genes here are mouse. The read stops 1 residue short of the end of the CDR3; the missing end is completed from the germline J gene. This chain links TRBV26 with TRBJ2-5; D is undetermined. The ends were cut back, 4 bases at V and 6 bases at J, with 5 bases in the middle. The germline CDR1 and CDR2 sequences are KGHPV and FQNQEV (reference sequence). The CDR3 runs to 11 residues. Partial CDR3 DNA: TGTGCCAGCAGTCCAAGGGACACCCAGTAC. This sequence encodes CASSPRDTQY. The CDR3 in full is CASSPRDTQYF.

Remarks on this clone: Gene labels here are mouse ones. CDR3 DNA, as far as it was read: TGTGCCAGCGGTGATGCAGATGGGGTCGGCACCTTGTAC. Protein: CASGDADGVGTLY. The whole CDR3 region reads CASGDADGVGTLYF. This chain links TRBV13-2 with TRBJ2-4; weak D call: TRBD2 (5 bases). The read finishes 1 residue shy of the CDR3 end, and the germline J gene is used to complete it. The germline gives CDR1 NNHNN, CDR2 SYGAGS (reference sequence). V shed 0 bases and J shed 8 bases, with 13 bases lying between them. The CDR3 extends over 14 amino acids.

As concerns this clone: The gene names given are mouse names. The read falls 1 residue short of the CDR3 end, and the missing part is taken from the germline J gene. V gene TRBV26 combines with J gene TRBJ1-3; 7 bases align to TRBD1. J gave up 2 bases and V 8 bases, and 0 bases lay outside the gene matches. From germline, CDR1 is KGHPV and CDR2 FQNQEV (reference sequence). The CDR3 runs to 12 residues. The CDR3 sequence is CASGTAGNTLYF. The part of the CDR3 DNA that was read is TGTGCCAGCGGGACAGCTGGAAATACGCTCTAT.

In its sample, this clone was seen a few times. Gene names follow the mouse nomenclature. The read terminates 1 residue ahead of where the CDR3 ends, so the germline J gene completes it. The chain uses TRBV13-2 and TRBJ2-1, with D hard to call. The germline gives CDR1 NNHNN, CDR2 SYGAGS (reference sequence). Trimming shortened V by 2 bases and J by 7 bases, and 4 bases separated the two germline ends. This CDR3 region has 11 residues. CDR3 amino acids: CASGELAEQFF. CDR3 DNA, as far as it was read: TGTGCCAGCGGTGAGTTGGCTGAGCAGTTC.

Details on this clone: Genes and germline come from the mouse. Read sequence stops 1 residue before the CDR3 end, and the germline J gene provides the missing end. The chain has TRBV26 and TRBJ1-4; D perhaps matches TRBD1 (5 bases). CDR1 and CDR2 from the germline V gene are KGHPV and FQNQEV (reference sequence). The length of the CDR3 is 14 residues. The ends were cut back, 6 bases at V and 0 bases at J, with 8 bases in the middle. CDR3 sequence reads: CASSRQFSNERLFF. Partial CDR3 DNA: TGTGCCAGCAGCCGACAGTTTTCCAACGAAAGATTATTT. The full variable domain, in which reference TRBV26 and TRBJ1-4 provide the parts outside the CDR3, is NSKVIQTPRYLVKGQGQKAKMRCIPEKGHPVVFWYQQNKNNEFKFLINFQNQEVLQQIDMTEKRFSAECPSNSPCSLEIQSSEAGDSALYLCASSRQFSNERLFFGHGTKLSVL.